Shown below are 19 T cell receptor beta chains from a single sample sequenced in a study of blood T cell repertoires in COVID-19. Sequencing was performed with immunoSEQ multiplex PCR; in TCRdb, only in-frame clones are kept and a portion is missing. This table has a few hundred thousand clones, roughly 80% appearing once. Material for sequencing was PBMCs or T cells enriched from blood (not recorded which). All receptors derive from a woman aged 45-65 years who had recovered from COVID-19.

This chain links TRBV6-2 or TRBV6-3 with TRBJ1-2; perhaps TRBD1 as D (5 bases). Deletions cut 5 bases from V and 1 base from J, with 8 bases between. Germline V gene data show CDR1 as MNHEY and CDR2 as SVGEGT. The CDR3 contains 13 residues. CDR3: CASSVDSNYGYTF. CDR3 DNA: TGTGCCAGCAGTGTCGACAGTAACTATGGCTACACCTTC.

The V call is TRBV15, the J call TRBJ1-2, with unresolved D. V lost 4 bases to trimming and J lost 3 bases, with 21 bases between them. Germline assignment: CDR1 LNHNV and CDR2 YYDKDF (reference sequence). CDR3 length: 17 amino acids. CDR3 DNA sequence: TGTGCCACCAGCAATTCGGGATACTCCAAGCTGCACTATGGCTACACCTTC. Amino acid sequence: CATSNSGYSKLHYGYTF.

The chain carries TRBV14 and TRBJ2-1, with 9 bases matching TRBD2. The CDR3 has 17 residues. J lost 6 bases, V lost 4 bases, and 13 bases had no gene match. Germline V CDR1 and CDR2: SGHDN, FVKESK. The CDR3 loop reads CASSLLRGGRFGNEQFF. The CDR3 coding sequence is TGTGCCAGCAGCCTGTTGCGGGGGGGCCGGTTTGGCAATGAGCAGTTCTTC.

The V and J genes are TRBV9 and TRBJ2-5; 12 nucleotides match TRBD2. Germline loops: CDR1 SGDLS, CDR2 YYNGEE. The trim removed 4 bases at V and 5 bases at J, leaving 12 bases unmatched. The CDR3 extends over 17 amino acids. The CDR3 spells CASSPTPKLAGGETQYF. The CDR3 DNA follows: TGTGCCAGCAGCCCCACCCCTAAACTAGCGGGGGGTGAGACCCAGTACTTC. The complete variable domain, with remaining parts taken from reference TRBV9 and TRBJ2-5, reads DSGVTQTPKHLITATGQRVTLRCSPRSGDLSVYWYQQSLDQGLQFLIQYYNGEERAKGNILERFSAQQFPDLHSELNLSSLELGDSALYFCASSPTPKLAGGETQYFGPGTRLLVL.

CDR3 DNA: TGTGCCAGCAGGATGACAGGGATGGGCAATCAGCCCCAGCATTTT. Amino acids: CASRMTGMGNQPQHF. The chain combines TRBV6-5 with TRBJ1-5; TRBD1 matches 7 bases. The CDR3 covers 15 residues. The V and J ends lost 6 bases and 2 bases, in that order; junction bases with no gene match: 7. CDR1 MNHEY and CDR2 SVGAGI come from the germline V gene.

This clone has only one observation. The chain has TRBV6-5 and TRBJ2-7; possible D gene TRBD2, 7 bases. Trimming stripped 8 bases from V and 6 bases from J, with 14 bases between. Germline CDR1 MNHEY, CDR2 SVGAGI. The CDR3 contains 12 residues. DNA of the CDR3: TGTGCCAGCTGGGGGGGGGCCGGCGAGCAGTACTTC. Translated, it gives CASWGGAGEQYF.

The chain has TRBV2 and TRBJ1-4, with 9 bases identical to TRBD1. Germline trimming cut 6 bases from V and 6 bases from J; bases unmatched to any gene: 5. CDR1 is SNHLY, CDR2 FYNNEI, per germline. The CDR3 is made up of 14 amino acids. The CDR3 is CASRTGQGHEKLFF. CDR3 in DNA: TGTGCCAGCAGAACGGGACAGGGACATGAAAAACTGTTTTTT.

The rearrangement uses TRBV19 and TRBJ1-3; weak D call: TRBD1 (6 bases). CDR3 size: 16 residues. Germline V gene sequence: CDR1 LNHDA, CDR2 SQIVND (reference sequence). V dropped 3 bases and J dropped 4 bases, with 16 bases sitting between them. DNA of the CDR3: TGTGCCAGTAGTATCACGGGCGACAGGCACGGAAACACCATATATTTT. Translated, it gives CASSITGDRHGNTIYF.

The rearrangement joins TRBV7-2 to TRBJ1-1, with TRBD1 identical over 8 bases. The V segment lost 6 bases and the J segment 4 bases; nucleotides outside the gene matches: 10. Germline CDR1 SGHTA, CDR2 FQGNSA. The CDR3 sequence is 15 residues long. CDR3 in DNA: TGTGCCAGCAGGACAAAACAGGGGGTAGGCACTGAAGCTTTCTTT. This translates into CASRTKQGVGTEAFF.

The V and J genes are TRBV28 and TRBJ2-5; 9 bases align to TRBD1. The V segment lost 7 bases and the J segment 1 base; nucleotides outside the gene matches: 4. This CDR3 comprises 14 residues. Germline V lookup: CDR1 MDHEN, CDR2 SYDVKM. The CDR3 DNA reads TGTGCCAGCACCCGGGACAGGGTCCAAGAGACCCAGTACTTC. It encodes CASTRDRVQETQYF.

The chain joins TRBV10-2 to TRBJ1-4; TRBD1 aligns across 7 bases. The V and J ends lost 6 bases and 2 bases, in that order; junction bases with no gene match: 3. The CDR3 length is 14 residues. Germline CDR1 reads WSHSY; CDR2 reads SAAADI. CDR3 nucleotide sequence: TGCGCCAGCAGCCCCAGGGGGACTAATGAAAAACTGTTTTTT. Protein product: CASSPRGTNEKLFF.

The table lists this clone with a few counts. The chain combines TRBV6-6 with TRBJ2-7; TRBD1 aligns across 8 bases. J lost 3 bases, V lost 10 bases, and 14 bases had no gene match. Germline loops: CDR1 MNHNY, CDR2 SVGAGI (reference sequence). CDR3 length: 15 residues. CDR3 sequence: CATGNRDRIGYEQYF. The CDR3, as DNA: TGTGCCACTGGTAACCGGGACAGGATAGGCTACGAGCAGTACTTC.

The chain uses TRBV9 and TRBJ1-2; 7 bases agree with TRBD1. Germline V lookup: CDR1 SGDLS, CDR2 YYNGEE. CDR3 length: 16 amino acids. V lost 4 bases to trimming and J lost 2 bases; unmatched junction nucleotides: 11. The CDR3 reads CASSPGQSRTNYGYTF. For the CDR3, the DNA is TGTGCCAGCAGCCCGGGACAGTCGCGGACAAACTATGGCTACACCTTC. Full variable domain (rest looked up from reference TRBV9 and TRBJ1-2): DSGVTQTPKHLITATGQRVTLRCSPRSGDLSVYWYQQSLDQGLQFLIQYYNGEERAKGNILERFSAQQFPDLHSELNLSSLELGDSALYFCASSPGQSRTNYGYTFGSGTRLTVV.

V usage is TRBV30 and J usage is TRBJ1-2, with D perhaps TRBD1 (5 bases). Trimming took off 5 bases at V and 6 bases at J, with 10 bases between the two ends. Germline lookup yields CDR1 GTSNPN and CDR2 SVGIG (reference sequence). The CDR3 extends over 11 amino acids. The CDR3 region has the DNA TGTGCCTGGGCCTGGGGGGATGGCTACACCTTC. It codes for CAWAWGDGYTF.

This clone has only a few counts. CDR3 sequence (DNA): TGTGCCAGCAGCCCCCGCCGCGGGATGGCGGCGAGGATGAACACTGAAGCTTTCTTT. Protein: CASSPRRGMAARMNTEAFF. This chain connects TRBV5-4 to TRBJ1-1; no definite D call. V was pared by 4 bases and J by 0 bases, with 25 bases between. The germline V gene encodes CDR1 SGHNT and CDR2 YYREEE (reference sequence). The CDR3 has 19 residues.

V gene TRBV29-1 combines with J gene TRBJ1-5; TRBD1 matches 8 bases. There are 13 residues in the CDR3. From germline, CDR1 is SQVTM and CDR2 ANQGSEA. With V trimmed by 5 bases and J by 3 bases, 3 bases remained unmatched. CDR3 residues: CSVTGGPNQPQHF. CDR3 DNA sequence: TGCAGCGTTACAGGGGGTCCCAATCAGCCCCAGCATTTT. Full variable domain (outside the CDR3, taken from reference TRBV29-1 and TRBJ1-5): SAVISQKPSRDICQRGTSLTIQCQVDSQVTMMFWYRQQPGQSLTLIATANQGSEATYESGFVIDKFPISRPNLTFSTLTVSNMSPEDSSIYLCSVTGGPNQPQHFGDGTRLSIL.

The rearrangement links TRBV6-5 to TRBJ1-1, with D hard to call. The CDR3 runs 15 residues. In germline, CDR1 is MNHEY, CDR2 SVGAGI. Deletions cut 0 bases from V and 1 base from J, with 9 bases between. The CDR3 sequence: CASSYSPSANTEAFF. CDR3 nucleotide sequence: TGTGCCAGCAGTTACTCGCCGAGCGCGAACACTGAAGCTTTCTTT.

J is TRBJ2-3 and V is TRBV29-1; D gene unclear. Trimming pared 1 base from V and 6 bases from J, leaving 29 bases between. From germline, CDR1 is SQVTM and CDR2 ANQGSEA. CDR3 length: 19 residues. DNA of the CDR3: TGCAGCGTTGAAGTCGAGGTCCCAACAACGTGGTGGGTGATTGATACGCAGTATTTT. Protein sequence: CSVEVEVPTTWWVIDTQYF.

This clone was picked up a small number of times. The chain has TRBV10-2 and TRBJ1-1; 12 bases are a match to TRBD1. V was pared by 3 bases and J by 5 bases, with 7 bases of the junction left unmatched. CDR1 and CDR2 from the germline V gene are WSHSY and SAAADI. The CDR3 loop spans 16 amino acids. CDR3 protein: CASSDGTGGKGTEAFF. The DNA of the CDR3 is TGCGCCAGCAGTGACGGGACAGGGGGCAAAGGGACTGAAGCTTTCTTT.